Shown below are 29 T cell receptor beta chains from a single sample sequenced in a study of shared clonotypes between healthy human individuals. Method: immunoSEQ multiplex PCR; TCRdb's copy keeps in-frame clones and lacks some. The table lists over 1.5 million clones, 95% to 99% of them singletons. The source material was naive CD4+ T cells sorted from blood. The sample's subset: CD45RA+ positively selected. The receptors originated from a young man in good health.

Concerning this clone itself: The sample contains more than one DNA sequence encoding this CDR3. This chain uses TRBV30 with TRBJ1-1; 7 bases align to TRBD1. This CDR3 comprises 12 residues. Germline CDR1 and CDR2: GTSNPN and SVGIG (reference sequence). The junction had 1 base not matched to a gene; V was cut back by 4 bases and J by 2 bases. The CDR3 nucleotides read TGTGCCTGGACAGGGGGTAACACTGAAGCTTTCTTT. This translates into CAWTGGNTEAFF. The full variable domain, with the rest looked up from reference TRBV30 and TRBJ1-1, is SQTIHQWPATLVQPVGSPLSLECTVEGTSNPNLYWYRQAAGRGLQLLFYSVGIGQISSEVPQNLSASRPQDRQFILSSKKLLLSDSGFYLCAWTGGNTEAFFGQGTRLTVV.

The rearrangement joins TRBV7-2 to TRBJ2-7; the match to TRBD2 covers 10 bases. CDR1 SGHTA and CDR2 FQGNSA come from the germline V gene. This CDR3 has 16 amino acids. The ends lost 8 bases at V and 0 bases at J; junction bases unmatched: 10. CDR3 nucleotides: TGTGCCAGCTCACGAGGGGCTAGCGGGAGCTCCTACGAGCAGTACTTC. It is translated as CASSRGASGSSYEQYF. Using reference TRBV7-2 and TRBJ2-7 for the parts outside the CDR3, the full variable domain is GAGVSQSPSNKVTEKGKDVELRCDPISGHTALYWYRQSLGQGLEFLIYFQGNSAPDKSGLPSDRFSAERTGGSVSTLTIQRTQQEDSAVYLCASSRGASGSSYEQYFGPGTRLTVT.

In this sample, this clone turned up once. The chain links TRBV4-3 to TRBJ2-1, with TRBD2 matching over 11 bases. From germline, CDR1 is LGHNA and CDR2 YSLEER. Trimming cost V 4 bases and J 9 bases; bases outside gene matches: 17. There are 18 residues in the CDR3. CDR3 DNA sequence: TGCGCCAGCAGCCGAAATTATGGACTAGCGGGCCGTGAGGGTGAGCAGTTCTTC. This codes for CASSRNYGLAGREGEQFF.

V gene TRBV7-9 combines with J gene TRBJ1-3; possible D gene TRBD1, 6 bases. V gave up 1 base and J gave up 0 bases, with 7 bases separating them. CDR1 and CDR2 from the germline V gene are SEHNR and FQNEAQ (reference sequence). The CDR3 extends over 15 amino acids. The CDR3 spells CASSLEGGSGNTIYF. CDR3 nucleotide sequence: TGTGCCAGCAGCTTAGAGGGGGGCTCTGGAAACACCATATATTTT. Full variable domain (rest looked up from reference TRBV7-9 and TRBJ1-3): DTGVSQNPRHKITKRGQNVTFRCDPISEHNRLYWYRQTLGQGPEFLTYFQNEAQLEKSRLLSDRFSAERPKGSFSTLEIQRTEQGDSAMYLCASSLEGGSGNTIYFGEGSWLTVV.

The chain links TRBV5-1 to TRBJ2-6; no reliable D call. The V end lost 0 bases, the J end lost 0 bases, and 10 bases lay between the germline ends. CDR3 length equals 17 residues. In germline, CDR1 is SGHRS, CDR2 YFSETQ. CDR3: CASSLGPLSSGANVLTF. The CDR3 nucleotides read TGCGCCAGCAGCTTGGGACCGCTAAGCTCTGGGGCCAACGTCCTGACTTTC.

The chain carries TRBV2 and TRBJ2-1; 7 nucleotides align to TRBD2. The length of the CDR3 is 12 residues. V trimming: 4 bases; J trimming: 12 bases; junction bases outside the gene matches: 6. Germline V gene sequence: CDR1 SNHLY, CDR2 FYNNEI. CDR3 amino acids: CASSGTGGGQFF. Written as DNA, the CDR3 is TGTGCCAGCAGTGGAACGGGGGGAGGGCAGTTCTTC.

This chain uses TRBV9 with TRBJ2-5, with TRBD2 matching 9 bases. This CDR3 spans 15 amino acids. Germline V gene lookup returns CDR1 SGDLS and CDR2 YYNGEE. Trimming cost V 0 bases and J 5 bases; bases outside gene matches: 5. The CDR3 spells CASSVGSSGMETQYF. Written as DNA, the CDR3 is TGTGCCAGCAGCGTAGGGTCTAGCGGGATGGAGACCCAGTACTTC.

This rearrangement joins TRBV15 to TRBJ1-2, with 8 bases aligning to TRBD1. V shed 2 bases, J shed 6 bases, and the junction held 8 bases outside the gene matches. Germline assignment: CDR1 LNHNV and CDR2 YYDKDF (reference sequence). The CDR3 has 15 amino acids. In DNA form, the CDR3 reads TGTGCCACCAGCAGAAGCGGGACAGGCGTGGATGGCTACACCTTC. Amino acid sequence: CATSRSGTGVDGYTF.

This chain connects TRBV6-5 to TRBJ2-7; 7 nucleotides line up with TRBD1. V was clipped by 10 bases and J by 3 bases; unmatched bases: 9. This CDR3 is built from 13 residues. Germline V gene lookup returns CDR1 MNHEY and CDR2 SVGAGI. CDR3 residues: CAIYRDRNYEQYF. In nucleotides, the CDR3 is TGTGCCATCTATCGGGACAGAAACTACGAGCAGTACTTC.

The chain couples TRBV5-6 to TRBJ2-7; D not resolved. The CDR3 runs to 14 residues. Trimming removed 6 bases from V and 2 bases from J, with 15 bases in between. Germline values: CDR1 SGHDT, CDR2 YYEEEE. Here the CDR3 DNA reads TGTGCCAGCACCTTTGCCGGGTTGCCCTACGAGCAGTACTTC. The encoded protein is CASTFAGLPYEQYF.

On this clone: Other DNA sequences in the same sample also yield this CDR3. The rearrangement joins TRBV28 to TRBJ1-2; D not resolved. Germline CDR1 and CDR2: MDHEN and SYDVKM. The CDR3 is 12 residues long. Trimming left V 2 bases short and J 5 bases short, with 6 bases between. CDR3 residues: CASSLAQYGYTF. The CDR3, as DNA: TGTGCCAGCAGTTTAGCCCAATATGGCTACACCTTC.

The chain links TRBV5-5 to TRBJ2-1; 7 bases agree with TRBD1. Germline V gene data show CDR1 as SGHKS and CDR2 as YYEKEE (reference sequence). The CDR3 runs 15 residues. The trim removed 4 bases at V and 1 base at J, leaving 5 bases unmatched. In nucleotides, the CDR3 is TGTGCCAGCAGCGTGACAGGGAGTTCCTACAATGAGCAGTTCTTC. Translated: CASSVTGSSYNEQFF.

This clone was seen just once. This sequence joins TRBV29-1 and TRBJ2-1; 8 bases line up with TRBD1. V lost 0 bases and J lost 7; bases outside the gene matches: 5. The CDR3 spans 14 residues. CDR1 and CDR2 from the germline V gene are SQVTM and ANQGSEA. The CDR3 spells CSVEEGRQGNEQFF. The CDR3 bases are TGCAGCGTTGAAGAAGGGCGACAGGGGAATGAGCAGTTCTTC.

The J gene is TRBJ2-3, the V gene TRBV28, with D unresolved. The CDR3 extends over 12 amino acids. The germline V gene has CDR1 MDHEN and CDR2 SYDVKM. V gave up 7 bases and J gave up 4 bases, with 9 bases separating them. DNA of the CDR3: TGTGCCAGCACTGCGGAAGCAGATACGCAGTATTTT. Translated, it gives CASTAEADTQYF.

This clone was seen only once. The chain links TRBV6-5 to TRBJ1-5; possible D gene TRBD1, 5 bases. The CDR3 spans 13 residues. Trimming shortened V by 6 bases and J by 7 bases, and 13 bases separated the two germline ends. Germline CDR1 MNHEY, CDR2 SVGAGI. The CDR3 DNA reads as TGTGCCAGCAGCCCGCAGGGAAGACAGCCCCAGCATTTT. It yields the protein CASSPQGRQPQHF.

The V and J genes are TRBV30 and TRBJ2-7; no definite D call. The CDR3 runs to 12 residues. The V end lost 5 bases, the J end lost 3 bases, and 11 bases lay between the germline ends. The V gene's germline CDR1 is GTSNPN and CDR2 SVGIG (reference sequence). CDR3 amino acids: CAWSRVIYEQYF. DNA of the CDR3: TGTGCCTGGTCTAGAGTGATCTACGAGCAGTACTTC.

The V and J genes are TRBV4-1 and TRBJ1-2; D gene uncertain. CDR1 and CDR2 (germline): MGHRA, YSYEKL. V lost 0 bases and J 2 bases, leaving 10 bases between the germline ends. The CDR3 sequence is 15 residues long. The DNA of the CDR3 is TGCGCCAGCAGCCAAGATAGGTCCCGGAACTATGGCTACACCTTC. It codes for CASSQDRSRNYGYTF.

This chain uses TRBV6-5 with TRBJ2-6, with unresolved D. Germline lookup yields CDR1 MNHEY and CDR2 SVGAGI. The CDR3 spans 14 residues. The V gene lost 6 bases and the J gene lost 4 bases, with 10 bases spanning the gap. DNA for the CDR3: TGTGCCAGCAGCGCCACGGCCGGGGCCAACGTCCTGACTTTC. It specifies CASSATAGANVLTF.

This chain uses TRBV5-4 with TRBJ2-7; no clear D gene. The CDR3 has 14 residues. Germline-derived CDR1 and CDR2 are SGHNT and YYREEE (reference sequence). Trimming removed 0 bases from V and 6 bases from J, with 13 bases in between. This chain's CDR3 is CASSLDAPGREQYF. As DNA, the CDR3 is TGTGCCAGCAGCTTGGATGCGCCCGGGCGCGAGCAGTACTTC.

The CDR3 DNA reads as TGTGCCAGCTCGAAAGTGGGGGAGCTGTTTTTT. Amino acid sequence: CASSKVGELFF. This chain connects TRBV18 to TRBJ2-2; D is unclear. The germline CDR1 and CDR2 sequences are KGHSH and LQKENI. This CDR3 region has 11 residues. Trimming cost V 6 bases and J 8 bases, with 7 bases left between them.

This chain uses TRBV5-6 with TRBJ2-3, with a tentative D call TRBD1 (6 bases). The V gene's germline CDR1 is SGHDT and CDR2 YYEEEE. V lost 5 bases, J lost 4 bases, and 11 bases lay in between. CDR3 length: 13 residues. The CDR3: CASSQGTSDTQYF. In DNA form, the CDR3 reads TGTGCCAGCAGTCAAGGGACATCAGATACGCAGTATTTT. Drawing the rest from reference TRBV5-6 and TRBJ2-3, the complete variable domain is DAGVTQSPTHLIKTRGQQVTLRCSPKSGHDTVSWYQQALGQGPQFIFQYYEEEERQRGNFPDRFSGHQFPNYSSELNVNALLLGDSALYLCASSQGTSDTQYFGPGTRLTVL.

The V and J genes are TRBV18 and TRBJ2-1; 16 nucleotides agree with TRBD2. The germline V gene encodes CDR1 KGHSH and CDR2 LQKENI. Germline trimming cut 3 bases from V and 11 bases from J; bases unmatched to any gene: 7. The CDR3 length is 16 residues. CDR3: CASSPAGTSGRAQQFF. CDR3 nucleotide sequence: TGTGCCAGCTCACCCGCCGGGACTAGCGGGAGGGCCCAGCAGTTCTTC.

The rearrangement links TRBV28 to TRBJ1-4; D is undetermined. This CDR3 comprises 15 residues. Germline CDR1 is MDHEN and CDR2 is SYDVKM. Between the trimmed V and J ends, which lost 1 base and 7 bases, there was a span of 13 bases. CDR3 amino acids: CASSLYALSSEKLFF. In DNA form, the CDR3 reads TGTGCCAGCAGTTTATATGCACTCTCCTCTGAAAAACTGTTTTTT.

As concerns this clone: Other DNA sequences in this sample translate to the same CDR3. This CDR3 is CASSLGQGSSYEQYF. As DNA, the CDR3 is TGTGCCAGCAGCTTAGGGCAGGGGAGCTCCTACGAGCAGTACTTC. The J gene is TRBJ2-7, the V gene TRBV7-7; D possibly corresponds to TRBD1 (6 bases). Germline loops: CDR1 SSHAT, CDR2 FNYEAQ (reference sequence). This CDR3 is built from 15 residues. V gave up 1 base and J gave up 0 bases, with 10 bases separating them.

The rearrangement joins TRBV6-4 to TRBJ2-3, with TRBD2 matching 9 bases. The CDR3 runs to 15 residues. V was pared by 6 bases and J by 4 bases, with 8 bases of the junction left unmatched. Per germline, CDR1 MRHNA and CDR2 SNTAGT. CDR3 sequence: CASRRVAGVADTQYF. In nucleotides, the CDR3 is TGTGCCAGCAGAAGGGTAGCGGGAGTTGCAGATACGCAGTATTTT.

The V and J genes are TRBV28 and TRBJ2-1; tentative D call: TRBD1 (5 bases). CDR1 is MDHEN and CDR2 is SYDVKM in the germline V gene. The CDR3 has 11 amino acids. V lost 3 bases, J lost 15 bases, and 12 bases lay in between. CDR3 in amino acids: CASSLGLRWFF. The CDR3 nucleotides read TGTGCCAGCAGTTTGGGGCTACGGTGGTTCTTC.

To note about this clone: This CDR3 is also generated by other DNA sequences in the sample. The chain employs TRBV7-9 and TRBJ2-7; no clear D. V was shortened by 1 base and J by 2 bases, with 9 bases between the two germline ends. The CDR3 runs to 14 residues. Germline V gene sequence: CDR1 SEHNR, CDR2 FQNEAQ (reference sequence). The CDR3 DNA reads TGTGCCAGCAGCTTAGGACAATATACCTACGAGCAGTACTTC. Its protein is CASSLGQYTYEQYF.

Turning to this clone: The same CDR3 is also encoded by other DNA sequences in this sample. V gene TRBV6-1 combines with J gene TRBJ1-4; 8 bases are shared with TRBD1. The V segment lost 3 bases and the J segment 5 bases; nucleotides outside the gene matches: 2. CDR3 length: 14 residues. CDR1 and CDR2 (germline): MNHNS, SASEGT. The CDR3 sequence is CASSEDRVNEKLFF. The CDR3 nucleotides are TGTGCCAGCAGTGAGGACAGGGTAAATGAAAAACTGTTTTTT.

J is TRBJ2-1 and V is TRBV28; 12 bases are shared with TRBD2. V gave up 5 bases and J gave up 8 bases; unmatched junction bases: 7. Germline V lookup: CDR1 MDHEN, CDR2 SYDVKM. CDR3 length equals 15 residues. The CDR3 bases are TGTGCCAGCAGTCCACTAGCGGGGGGTGGGTATGAGCAGTTCTTC. Its protein is CASSPLAGGGYEQFF.